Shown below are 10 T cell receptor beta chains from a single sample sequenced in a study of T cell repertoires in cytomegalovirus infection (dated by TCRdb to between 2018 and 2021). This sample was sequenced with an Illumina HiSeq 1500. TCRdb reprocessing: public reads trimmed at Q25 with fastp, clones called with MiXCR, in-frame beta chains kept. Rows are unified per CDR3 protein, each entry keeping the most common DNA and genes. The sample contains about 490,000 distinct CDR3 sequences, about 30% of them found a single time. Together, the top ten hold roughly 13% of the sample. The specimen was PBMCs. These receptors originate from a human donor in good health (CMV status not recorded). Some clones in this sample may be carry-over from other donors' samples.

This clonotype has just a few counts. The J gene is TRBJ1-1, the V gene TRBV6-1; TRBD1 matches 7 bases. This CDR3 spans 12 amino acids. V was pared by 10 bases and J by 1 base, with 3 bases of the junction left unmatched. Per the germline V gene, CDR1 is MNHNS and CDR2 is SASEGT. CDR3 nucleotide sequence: TGTGCCACCCACAGGGGGAACACTGAAGCTTTCTTT. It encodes CATHRGNTEAFF.

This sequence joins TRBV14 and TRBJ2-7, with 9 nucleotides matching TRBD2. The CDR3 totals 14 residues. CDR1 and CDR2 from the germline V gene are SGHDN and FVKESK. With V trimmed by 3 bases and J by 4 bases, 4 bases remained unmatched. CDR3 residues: CASSQGSGRYEQYF. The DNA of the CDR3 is TGTGCCAGCAGCCAGGGTAGCGGGAGATACGAGCAGTACTTC.

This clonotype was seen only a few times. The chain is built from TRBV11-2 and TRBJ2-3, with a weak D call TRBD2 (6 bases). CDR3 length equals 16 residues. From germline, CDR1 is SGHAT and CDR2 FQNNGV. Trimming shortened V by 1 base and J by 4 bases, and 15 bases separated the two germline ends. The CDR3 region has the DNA TGTGCCAGCAGCTTAGTAAGGAGGGCCCCCCCAGATACGCAGTATTTT. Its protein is CASSLVRRAPPDTQYF.

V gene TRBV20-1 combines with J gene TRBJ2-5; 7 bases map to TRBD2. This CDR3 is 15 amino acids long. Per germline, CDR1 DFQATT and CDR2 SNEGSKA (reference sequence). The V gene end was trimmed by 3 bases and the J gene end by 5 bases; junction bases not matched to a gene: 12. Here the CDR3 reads CSARPMGGREETQYF. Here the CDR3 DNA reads TGCAGTGCTAGGCCGATGGGAGGGAGAGAGGAGACCCAGTACTTC.

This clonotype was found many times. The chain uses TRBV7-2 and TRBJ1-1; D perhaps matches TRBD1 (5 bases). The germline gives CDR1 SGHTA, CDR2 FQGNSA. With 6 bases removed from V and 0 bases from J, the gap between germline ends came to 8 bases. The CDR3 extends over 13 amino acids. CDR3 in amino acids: CASSKGLNTEAFF. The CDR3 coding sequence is TGTGCCAGCAGTAAGGGGCTGAACACTGAAGCTTTCTTT.

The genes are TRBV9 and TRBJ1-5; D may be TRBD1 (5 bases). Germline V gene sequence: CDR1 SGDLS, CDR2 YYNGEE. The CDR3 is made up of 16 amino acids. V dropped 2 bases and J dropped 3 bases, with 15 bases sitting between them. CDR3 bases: TGTGCCAGCAGCGTCGGTTGGGACGGCGACAATCAGCCCCAGCATTTT. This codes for CASSVGWDGDNQPQHF. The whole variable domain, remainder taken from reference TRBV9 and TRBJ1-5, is DSGVTQTPKHLITATGQRVTLRCSPRSGDLSVYWYQQSLDQGLQFLIQYYNGEERAKGNILERFSAQQFPDLHSELNLSSLELGDSALYFCASSVGWDGDNQPQHFGDGTRLSIL.

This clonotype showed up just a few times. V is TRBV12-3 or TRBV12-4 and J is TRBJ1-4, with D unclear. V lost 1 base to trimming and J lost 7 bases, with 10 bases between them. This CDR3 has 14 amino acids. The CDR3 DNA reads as TGTGCCAGCAGTTTAGAGCGCCGGTCTGAAAAACTGTTTTTT. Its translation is CASSLERRSEKLFF.

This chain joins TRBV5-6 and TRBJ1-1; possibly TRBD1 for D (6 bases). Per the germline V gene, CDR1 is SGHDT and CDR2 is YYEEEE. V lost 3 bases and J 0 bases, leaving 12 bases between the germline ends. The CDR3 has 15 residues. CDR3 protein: CASSWGQVMNTEAFF. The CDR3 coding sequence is TGTGCCAGCAGCTGGGGACAAGTCATGAACACTGAAGCTTTCTTT.

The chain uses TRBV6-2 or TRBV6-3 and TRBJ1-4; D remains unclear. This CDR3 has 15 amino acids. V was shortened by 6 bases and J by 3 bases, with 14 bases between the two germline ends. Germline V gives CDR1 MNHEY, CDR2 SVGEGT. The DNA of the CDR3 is TGTGCCAGCAGCGAACTACAGCTCTCTAATGAAAAACTGTTTTTT. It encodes CASSELQLSNEKLFF.

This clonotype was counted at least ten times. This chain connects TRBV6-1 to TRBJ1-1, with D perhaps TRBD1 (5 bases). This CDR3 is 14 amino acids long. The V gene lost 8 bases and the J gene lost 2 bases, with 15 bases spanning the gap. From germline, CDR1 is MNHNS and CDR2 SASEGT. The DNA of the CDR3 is TGTGCCAGCGGTGGGGACGGCAAAAACACTGAAGCTTTCTTT. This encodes CASGGDGKNTEAFF.